This record concerns one T cell receptor beta chain sequence. Germline V gene data show CDR1 as SGHTA and CDR2 as FQGTGA. This CDR3 has 19 amino acids. The ends lost 5 bases at V and 5 bases at J; junction bases unmatched: 14. TCRdb reanalysed the RT-PCR reads using MiXCR and keeps one entry per CDR3 protein. This sample has about 700,000 distinct CDR3 sequences, with approximately 15% found just once. The specimen was memory CD4+ T cells from blood. The chain recombines TRBV7-3 with TRBJ2-3; 15 nucleotides agree with TRBD2. The TCR was taken from a female donor in good health, serving as a healthy control. Written as DNA, the CDR3 is TGTGCCAGCAGCCCCGGACTAGCGGGAGGGGGGATCCCAGGAGATACGCAGTATTTT. Its translation: CASSPGLAGGGIPGDTQYF.